This is a list of T cell receptor beta chains from one sample in a study of CD8+ T cells in alopecia areata. Assay: immunoSEQ multiplex PCR; the TCRdb copy retains only in-frame clones and omits some. The sample holds about 210,000 clones; 43% are singletons and the top ten take approximately 2.4%. Sequenced here: CD4+ T cells sorted from blood, sampled around week 37, from a patient treated with tofacitinib. Receptors were obtained from a human donor with alopecia areata. Each CDR3 is given with its conserved first and last residue. The D gene is left open where the match is weak. The size entry is marked missing in some rows and otherwise reads once, few, many or a size class.

V gene	J gene	clone size	D gene	CDR3 DNA	CDR3 protein
TRBV30	TRBJ2-7	-	TRBD1	TGTGCCTGGAGGGCGCCGGGACAGACCACCTACGAGCAGTACTTC	CAWRAPGQTTYEQYF
TRBV30	TRBJ2-2	few	-	TGTGCCTGGGTGAACACCGGGGAGCTGTTTTTT	CAWVNTGELFF
TRBV7-2	TRBJ2-5	-	-	TGTGCCAGCAGCCGTCAGTCGGGGGTGGGAGAGACCCAGTACTTC	CASSRQSGVGETQYF
TRBV9	TRBJ2-7	few	TRBD1	TGTGCCAGCTCGAAAACCCAGGGGGCGCCGGTCTTC	CASSKTQGAPVF
TRBV30	TRBJ2-1	-	TRBD2	TGTGCCTGGAGCCATTTCGGGCAGCGGGGTATTACCTACAATGAGCAGTTCTTC	CAWSHFGQRGITYNEQFF
TRBV29-1	TRBJ1-1	-	-	TGCAGCGTTGACCCTGGAGGGAACACTGAAGCTTTCTTT	CSVDPGGNTEAFF
TRBV7-2	TRBJ2-7	-	-	TGTGCCAGCTGCGCAGGGGTATCCTACGAGCAGTACTTC	CASCAGVSYEQYF
TRBV20-1	TRBJ2-7	-	-	TGCAGTGCCGAGCGTCGGGAGCAGTACTTC	CSAERREQYF
TRBV4-3	TRBJ1-2	-	-	TGCGCCAGCAGCCAACAACAGGGCCCCAACTATGGCTACACCTTC	CASSQQQGPNYGYTF
TRBV7-9	TRBJ1-1	few	-	TGTGCCAGCAGCTCGAAGGCTGAAGCTTTCTTT	CASSSKAEAFF
TRBV10-3	TRBJ2-1	-	TRBD2	TGTGCCATCAAGCGGGGGACCTACAATGAGCAGTTCTTC	CAIKRGTYNEQFF
TRBV29-1	TRBJ2-5	-	-	TGCAGCGTAAGCAGGGTGACGGAGACCCAGTACTTC	CSVSRVTETQYF
TRBV20-1	TRBJ2-3	-	-	TGCAGTGCTTTCTCCCGGGATACGCAGTATTTT	CSAFSRDTQYF
TRBV25-1	TRBJ1-5	-	TRBD1	TGTGCCAGCAGTGCCTCGACAGGGTCTAGCAATCAGCCCCAGCATTTT	CASSASTGSSNQPQHF
TRBV6-1	TRBJ1-1	-	-	TGTGCCAGCAGTTTTTCAGAGAACACTGAAGCTTTCTTT	CASSFSENTEAFF
TRBV7-2	TRBJ1-1	-	TRBD1	TGTGCCAGCACCCAGGGGGGGGTGGCGTTCAACACTGAAGCTTTCTTT	CASTQGGVAFNTEAFF
TRBV14	TRBJ1-2	-	TRBD1	TGTGCCAGCAGCCAAGGCAACAGGGGGCCTAACTATGGCTACACCTTC	CASSQGNRGPNYGYTF
TRBV29-1	TRBJ2-1	-	TRBD1	TGCAGCGTTGCTGGACAGGGCAATGAGCAGTTCTTC	CSVAGQGNEQFF
TRBV19	TRBJ2-1	few	TRBD2	TGTGCCAGTAGTATAGGTAGCGGGGAGAGGGAGCAGTTCTTC	CASSIGSGEREQFF
TRBV7-2	TRBJ2-7	few	-	TGTGCCAGCAGCTCACTTTCAAACGAGCAGTACTTC	CASSSLSNEQYF
TRBV10-3	TRBJ1-5	-	TRBD1	TGTGCCATCCATTCGGGACAGATCGATCAGCCCCAGCATTTT	CAIHSGQIDQPQHF
TRBV11-2	TRBJ2-1	few	TRBD1	TGTGCCAGCAGCTCTGGGGACAGGGCCCTGGTGAGGCAGTTCTTC	CASSSGDRALVRQFF
TRBV30	TRBJ2-5	few	-	TGTGCCTGGGTCCCCACTCTACAAGAGACCCAGTACTTC	CAWVPTLQETQYF
TRBV29-1	TRBJ2-1	few	-	TGCAGCGTTCTTCGAGGGACCTCGGCAGATGAGCAGTTCTTC	CSVLRGTSADEQFF
TRBV18	TRBJ2-7	-	-	TGTGCCAGCTCACCCCTGCCGGGAGCACCCTACGAGCAGTACTTC	CASSPLPGAPYEQYF
TRBV27	TRBJ2-7	-	TRBD1	TGTGCCAGCAGCCTTGAAAGGGGGCACGAGCAGTACTTC	CASSLERGHEQYF
TRBV6-5	TRBJ2-1	few	TRBD2	TGTGCCAGCAGTTCGGACGGGAGGGCCGTGTTCTTC	CASSSDGRAVFF
TRBV5-4	TRBJ2-7	once	-	TGTGCCAGCAGCCCCAGCGGAAGCTCCTACGAGCAGTACTTC	CASSPSGSSYEQYF
TRBV19	TRBJ2-2	-	TRBD2	TGTGCCAGTAGATTTTCGGCTAGCGGGATTTCGACCGGGGAGCTGTTTTTT	CASRFSASGISTGELFF
TRBV5-4	TRBJ1-1	-	-	TGTGCCAGCAGCTTGGCAGGGACGGCGCAAGCTTTCTTT	CASSLAGTAQAFF
TRBV6-1	TRBJ1-2	-	-	TGTGCCAGCAGTGAATCAGGCAGAAATAACTATGGCTACACCTTC	CASSESGRNNYGYTF
TRBV28	TRBJ2-5	-	-	TGTGCCAGCAGTTTACCAAGGAACCAAGAGACCCAGTACTTC	CASSLPRNQETQYF